What follows are 27 T cell receptor beta chains derived from one specimen sequenced in a study of shared clonotypes between healthy human individuals. Profiled with immunoSEQ multiplex PCR; TCRdb holds only in-frame clones, not every one. This table has over 2 million clones, 85% to 95% appearing once. The material sequenced was naive CD4+ T cells sorted from blood. Subset given: CD45RA+ positively selected. The source of these receptors is a young man in good health.

The chain links TRBV7-9 to TRBJ2-1; D gene uncertain. Looked up from germline, CDR1 is SEHNR and CDR2 is FQNEAQ (reference sequence). The CDR3 sequence is 13 residues long. Trimming left V 0 bases short and J 6 bases short, with 6 bases between. The CDR3 loop reads CASSLAPSNEQFF. The CDR3 region has the DNA TGTGCCAGCAGCTTAGCCCCTTCCAATGAGCAGTTCTTC.

The J gene is TRBJ1-1, the V gene TRBV7-2; no clear D gene. CDR3 length: 14 residues. Germline-derived CDR1 and CDR2 are SGHTA and FQGNSA. The V gene lost 2 bases and the J gene lost 1 base, with 8 bases spanning the gap. This chain's CDR3 is CASSLTQTNTEAFF. CDR3 nucleotides: TGTGCCAGCAGCTTAACCCAGACGAACACTGAAGCTTTCTTT. Full variable domain (missing parts from reference TRBV7-2 and TRBJ1-1): GAGVSQSPSNKVTEKGKDVELRCDPISGHTALYWYRQSLGQGLEFLIYFQGNSAPDKSGLPSDRFSAERTGGSVSTLTIQRTQQEDSAVYLCASSLTQTNTEAFFGQGTRLTVV.

CDR3 amino acids: CASSFSSGEGGGELFF. CDR3 sequence (DNA): TGTGCCAGCAGTTTTTCTAGCGGGGAAGGCGGCGGGGAGCTGTTTTTT. V and J are TRBV28 and TRBJ2-2; 9 bases fit TRBD2. Germline CDR1 and CDR2: MDHEN and SYDVKM. Trimming removed 3 bases from V and 7 bases from J; junction bases left unmatched: 9. This CDR3 has 16 residues.

The chain couples TRBV5-4 to TRBJ2-5, with TRBD2 identical over 11 bases. Per germline, CDR1 SGHNT and CDR2 YYREEE (reference sequence). This CDR3 is 15 amino acids long. The trim removed 5 bases at V and 1 base at J, leaving 4 bases unmatched. CDR3 coding DNA: TGTGCCAGCAGACTAGCGGGGGTCCCCCAAGAGACCCAGTACTTC. Protein sequence: CASRLAGVPQETQYF.

This chain uses TRBV7-9 with TRBJ2-3, with D uncertain. V lost 6 bases and J lost 6, with 13 bases in between. This CDR3 contains 13 residues. Per germline, CDR1 SEHNR and CDR2 FQNEAQ (reference sequence). The CDR3 bases are TGTGCCAGCAGTTTACCGTTAGGGGATACGCAGTATTTT. Translated: CASSLPLGDTQYF.

With regard to this clone: Its ends do not fully match the called genes, so a read error is possible. The rearrangement uses TRBV5-1 and TRBJ2-3; D is ambiguous. CDR1 and CDR2 (germline): SGHRS, YFSETQ. This CDR3 spans 17 amino acids. CDR3 residues: CASNLNVLTQATDTQYF. Written as DNA, the CDR3 is TGCGCCAGCAACTTGAATGTCCTAACACAAGCCACAGATACGCAGTATTTT.

A remark on this clone: Other DNA sequences in this sample translate to the same CDR3. For the CDR3, the DNA is TGTGCCAGCAGTTACAGCTGGGACAGCTACGAGCAGTACTTC. It specifies CASSYSWDSYEQYF. The genes are TRBV6-5 and TRBJ2-7; 7 bases agree with TRBD1. V was pared by 2 bases and J by 3 bases, with 4 bases of the junction left unmatched. Germline CDR1 is MNHEY and CDR2 is SVGAGI. This CDR3 is built from 14 residues.

Only a few counts were recorded for this clone. This chain joins TRBV9 and TRBJ1-6; D remains unclear. The ends were cut back, 0 bases at V and 10 bases at J, with 8 bases in the middle. The germline gives CDR1 SGDLS, CDR2 YYNGEE. The CDR3 extends over 13 amino acids. CDR3 nucleotide sequence: TGTGCCAGCAGCGTAGTTTCGGACTCACCCCTCCACTTT. Residues: CASSVVSDSPLHF. Drawing the rest from reference TRBV9 and TRBJ1-6, the complete variable domain is DSGVTQTPKHLITATGQRVTLRCSPRSGDLSVYWYQQSLDQGLQFLIQYYNGEERAKGNILERFSAQQFPDLHSELNLSSLELGDSALYFCASSVVSDSPLHFGNGTRLTVT.

Notes on this clone: Other DNA sequences within the sample encode an identical CDR3. V usage is TRBV6-5 and J usage is TRBJ1-1, with a possible D match to TRBD1 (5 bases). Germline V gene data show CDR1 as MNHEY and CDR2 as SVGAGI. Trimming stripped 5 bases from V and 0 bases from J, with 10 bases between. This CDR3 has 14 residues. The CDR3 loop reads CASSRGALNTEAFF. CDR3 sequence (DNA): TGTGCCAGCAGTCGTGGGGCGCTGAACACTGAAGCTTTCTTT.

This sequence joins TRBV11-2 and TRBJ1-6; 7 bases align to TRBD1. Germline CDR1 and CDR2: SGHAT and FQNNGV. Trimming cost V 4 bases and J 0 bases; bases outside gene matches: 9. The CDR3 is 18 residues long. CDR3: CASSSSGTVSSYNSPLHF. The CDR3 coding sequence is TGTGCCAGCAGCTCATCCGGGACAGTGAGCTCCTATAATTCACCCCTCCACTTT.

This chain joins TRBV4-1 and TRBJ2-2; D is unclear. Germline V gene data show CDR1 as MGHRA and CDR2 as YSYEKL. V lost 4 bases, J lost 4 bases, and 4 bases lay in between. This CDR3 has 12 residues. CDR3 bases: TGCGCCAGCAGCCTGTTCACCGGGGAGCTGTTTTTT. Amino acids: CASSLFTGELFF.

V is TRBV4-3 and J is TRBJ2-3; D is unresolved. CDR1 is LGHNA and CDR2 is YSLEER in the germline V gene. V was pared by 0 bases and J by 2 bases, with 12 bases between. The CDR3 has 16 residues. CDR3 loop: CASSQDRWMSTDTQYF. CDR3 bases: TGCGCCAGCAGCCAAGATCGTTGGATGTCCACAGATACGCAGTATTTT.

Concerning this clone itself: The sample carries other DNA sequences with the same CDR3. The rearrangement uses TRBV6-6 and TRBJ2-5; 7 nucleotides match TRBD1. Trimming at V came to 5 bases and at J to 4 bases, leaving 1 base not matched to a gene. Germline values: CDR1 MNHNY, CDR2 SVGAGI (reference sequence). The CDR3 length is 12 residues. For the CDR3, the DNA is TGTGCCAGCAGTCCAGGGGGAGAGACCCAGTACTTC. Residues: CASSPGGETQYF.

The rearrangement joins TRBV7-9 to TRBJ1-2; 7 nucleotides agree with TRBD1. The V gene's germline CDR1 is SEHNR and CDR2 FQNEAQ (reference sequence). This CDR3 region has 13 residues. Trimming at V came to 7 bases and at J to 3 bases, leaving 5 bases not matched to a gene. The DNA of the CDR3 is TGTGCCAGCACCCTCACAGGGGACTATGGCTACACCTTC. Protein sequence: CASTLTGDYGYTF.

The chain uses TRBV18 and TRBJ1-2, with D perhaps matching TRBD1 (6 bases). The V gene's germline CDR1 is KGHSH and CDR2 LQKENI. V was pared by 0 bases and J by 2 bases, with 13 bases between. CDR3 length: 16 amino acids. The CDR3 nucleotides are TGTGCCAGCTCACCACCGAGGAGCCAGGGGAACTATGGCTACACCTTC. It encodes CASSPPRSQGNYGYTF.

The chain recombines TRBV6-5 with TRBJ1-1, with 7 bases matching TRBD1. The V gene's germline CDR1 is MNHEY and CDR2 SVGAGI. The CDR3 is 14 amino acids. V gave up 6 bases and J gave up 5 bases; unmatched junction bases: 9. The CDR3 loop reads CASSTVTGLTEAFF. CDR3 sequence (DNA): TGTGCCAGCAGCACGGTGACAGGGTTGACTGAAGCTTTCTTT.

J is TRBJ2-1 and V is TRBV11-2; TRBD2 aligns across 10 bases. J gave up 5 bases and V 5 bases, and 6 bases lay outside the gene matches. The CDR3 runs 15 residues. Germline loops: CDR1 SGHAT, CDR2 FQNNGV. CDR3 sequence: CASSQSGRANNEQFF. CDR3 in DNA: TGTGCCAGCAGCCAAAGCGGGAGGGCCAACAATGAGCAGTTCTTC.

This clone was observed a handful of times. The sample contains more than one DNA sequence encoding this CDR3. This chain joins TRBV7-9 and TRBJ1-2; 7 nucleotides agree with TRBD1. The CDR3 length is 14 residues. The J segment lost 3 bases and the V segment lost 4 bases, leaving 5 bases of the junction unmatched. The germline V gene encodes CDR1 SEHNR and CDR2 FQNEAQ (reference sequence). CDR3 in amino acids: CASSSGGTDYGYTF. In DNA, the CDR3 is TGTGCCAGCAGCTCGGGAGGGACAGACTATGGCTACACCTTC.

J is TRBJ1-4 and V is TRBV10-1, with 8 nucleotides matching TRBD1. Germline V gives CDR1 WNHNN, CDR2 SYGVQD (reference sequence). V shed 2 bases and J 10 bases; nucleotides not matched to a gene: 12. The CDR3 loop spans 16 amino acids. CDR3 sequence (DNA): TGCGCCAGCAGTGAGACGGACAGGGTGGCATTTGGAAAACTGTTTTTT. Encoded protein: CASSETDRVAFGKLFF.

A note on this clone: This CDR3 is missing its conserved last phenylalanine or tryptophan, likely due to a read error. This chain links TRBV5-1 with TRBJ2-7; no clear D gene. The V and J ends lost 4 bases and 1 base respectively, with 12 bases between them. The CDR3 has 14 residues. Germline V gives CDR1 SGHRS, CDR2 YFSETQ. The CDR3 nucleotides are TGCGCCAGCAGCAACCCGGTCACTTCCTACGAGCAGTACTCC. Translating gives CASSNPVTSYEQYS.

V gene TRBV28 combines with J gene TRBJ1-2; D is possibly TRBD1 (6 bases). Trimming cost V 2 bases and J 6 bases, with 10 bases left between them. CDR3 length equals 13 residues. Germline values: CDR1 MDHEN, CDR2 SYDVKM. The CDR3 loop reads CASSLMAGDGYTF. CDR3 nucleotides: TGTGCCAGCAGTTTAATGGCAGGGGATGGCTACACCTTC.

Written as DNA, the CDR3 is TGCGCCAGCAGCCAGGGGACAGGGGAACGACAAGAGACCCAGTACTTC. It translates to CASSQGTGERQETQYF. The J gene is TRBJ2-5, the V gene TRBV4-3; 10 nucleotides line up with TRBD1. The CDR3 covers 16 residues. The V gene's germline CDR1 is LGHNA and CDR2 YSLEER. V lost 3 bases and J lost 2; bases outside the gene matches: 6.

As regards this clone: Different DNA sequences within this sample yield the same CDR3. The gene calls are TRBV10-3 and TRBJ2-5; 8 positions agree with TRBD1. The trim removed 4 bases at V and 2 bases at J, leaving 3 bases unmatched. The germline V gene has CDR1 ENHRY and CDR2 SYGVKD. This CDR3 spans 14 amino acids. CDR3 in amino acids: CAISAGQGQETQYF. CDR3 bases: TGTGCCATCAGTGCCGGACAGGGACAAGAGACCCAGTACTTC.

The chain recombines TRBV27 with TRBJ2-2; TRBD1 or TRBD2 may be the D gene (5 bases each). V was shortened by 5 bases and J by 7 bases, with 14 bases between the two germline ends. CDR1 is MNHEY, CDR2 SMNVEV, per germline (reference sequence). The CDR3 runs to 14 residues. CDR3 loop: CASSLPGLGGELFF. CDR3 bases: TGTGCCAGCAGTCTCCCGGGGCTTGGCGGGGAGCTGTTTTTT.

In its sample, this clone was seen once. The genes are TRBV27 and TRBJ2-1, with D perhaps matching TRBD1 or TRBD2 (5 bases each). V lost 5 bases and J lost 10, with 12 bases in between. The CDR3 is 12 amino acids. Per germline, CDR1 MNHEY and CDR2 SMNVEV (reference sequence). The CDR3 nucleotides read TGTGCCAGCAGTAAGAGGGGTGGAGAGCAGTTCTTC. This sequence encodes CASSKRGGEQFF.

This chain links TRBV28 with TRBJ1-1; possibly TRBD1 for D (5 bases). The germline V gene has CDR1 MDHEN and CDR2 SYDVKM. CDR3 length equals 15 residues. V dropped 2 bases and J dropped 1 base, with 11 bases sitting between them. CDR3 bases: TGTGCCAGCAGTTTACAGGGCCTCGGGAACACTGAAGCTTTCTTT. Amino acid sequence: CASSLQGLGNTEAFF.

J is TRBJ2-1 and V is TRBV4-3; tentatively, D is TRBD1 or TRBD2 (5 bases each). V shed 3 bases and J shed 10 bases, with 19 bases lying between them. This CDR3 has 15 residues. Germline V gives CDR1 LGHNA, CDR2 YSLEER. The CDR3 sequence is CASSQRGYAYGEQFF. The DNA of the CDR3 is TGCGCCAGCAGCCAGAGGGGATATGCATATGGCGAGCAGTTCTTC.